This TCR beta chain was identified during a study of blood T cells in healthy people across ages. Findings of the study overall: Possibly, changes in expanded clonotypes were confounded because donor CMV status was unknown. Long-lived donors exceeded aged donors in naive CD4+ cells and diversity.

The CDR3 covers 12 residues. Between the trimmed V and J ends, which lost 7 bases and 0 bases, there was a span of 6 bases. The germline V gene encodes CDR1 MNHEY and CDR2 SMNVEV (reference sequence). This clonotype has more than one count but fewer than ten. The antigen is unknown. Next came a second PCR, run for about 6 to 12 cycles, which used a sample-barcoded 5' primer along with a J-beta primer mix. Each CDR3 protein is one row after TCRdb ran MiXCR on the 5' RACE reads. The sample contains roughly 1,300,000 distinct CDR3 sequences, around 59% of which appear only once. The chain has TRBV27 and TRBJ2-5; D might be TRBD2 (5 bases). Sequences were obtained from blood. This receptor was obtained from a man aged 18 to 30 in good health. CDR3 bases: TGTGCCAGCACTAGCCACCAAGAGACCCAGTACTTC. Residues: CASTSHQETQYF.